This is a list of T cell receptor beta chains from one sample in a study of blood T cell repertoires in COVID-19. Generated by immunoSEQ multiplex PCR, the TCRdb table keeps only in-frame clones and is missing some. This table has about 150,000 clones, over 60% appearing once. Sequencing was done on a sample of peripheral blood. These receptors all stem from a woman at least 80 years old with acute or convalescent COVID-19. Both conserved end residues are part of each CDR3. D genes are given only for firm matches. Size is stated for part of the rows, as once, few or many counts, or as a class when the clone is expanded.

D gene	clone size	V gene	J gene	CDR3 DNA	CDR3 protein
.	.	TRBV6-6	TRBJ1-2	TGTGCCAGCAGTCCAACCACGGACAGCTTTTATGGCTACACCTTC	CASSPTTDSFYGYTF
TRBD1	once	TRBV5-5	TRBJ2-7	TGTGCCAGCAGCTTAGGGGGCCTCTACGAGCAGTACTTC	CASSLGGLYEQYF
TRBD2	.	TRBV18	TRBJ2-1	TGTGCCAGCTCACTGGGGACTAGCGGGACTTCAGAGCAGTTCTTC	CASSLGTSGTSEQFF
.	.	TRBV25-1	TRBJ1-6	TGTGCCAGCAGTGGGGGACTCTCCTATAATTCACCCCTCCACTTT	CASSGGLSYNSPLHF
.	.	TRBV14	TRBJ1-1	TGTGCCAGCAGCCGCAACAGGGATCGCGGAGCTTTCTTT	CASSRNRDRGAFF
.	.	TRBV25-1	TRBJ2-5	TGTGCCAGCAGTGAAGTGACCCCGACTGGGGAGACCCAGTACTTC	CASSEVTPTGETQYF
TRBD1	.	TRBV5-8	TRBJ1-1	TGTGCCAGCAGCTTAATACTGGGACAGGGTGGGAACACTGAAGCTTTCTTT	CASSLILGQGGNTEAFF
.	.	TRBV27	TRBJ2-7	TGTGCCAGCAGTGACACTAGCCGCTACGAGCAGTACTTC	CASSDTSRYEQYF
.	few	TRBV19	TRBJ2-7	TGTGCCAGTAGTATATCCGGGAGTGGGTACGAGCAGTACTTC	CASSISGSGYEQYF
.	.	TRBV7-2	TRBJ2-2	TGTGCCAGCAGCTTAGCGCGTAAAGGCACAGCCGGGGAGCTGTTTTTT	CASSLARKGTAGELFF
.	.	TRBV5-1	TRBJ2-5	TGCGCCAGCAGCTTGGCCCTGGCGGCCCAAGAGACCCAGTACTTC	CASSLALAAQETQYF
.	.	TRBV3-1/TRBV3-2	TRBJ1-2	TGTGCCAGCAACGGTGGAGGGAATTTCTACACCTTC	CASNGGGNFYTF
TRBD1	.	TRBV6-5	TRBJ1-2	TGTGCCAGCAAACCAGCCGGGACAGGGGTTGGCTACACCTTC	CASKPAGTGVGYTF
TRBD2	once	TRBV18	TRBJ2-7	TGTGCCAGCTCACCGGGACTAGCGGGAAGGGATGACGAGCAGTACTTC	CASSPGLAGRDDEQYF
.	.	TRBV29-1	TRBJ1-5	TGCAGCGTTGCGTTTTCAGGGGGCAATCAGCCCCAGCATTTT	CSVAFSGGNQPQHF
TRBD1	few	TRBV19	TRBJ1-2	TGTGCCAGTAGTCCCGCCGGGACAGCCTATGGCTACACCTTC	CASSPAGTAYGYTF
TRBD1	.	TRBV2	TRBJ1-2	TGTGCCAGCAGTGAAAGTGACAGGGGTTATGGCTACACCTTC	CASSESDRGYGYTF
.	.	TRBV11-3	TRBJ2-1	TGTGCCAGCAGCGAATCTAGGAGTGAGCAGTTCTTC	CASSESRSEQFF
TRBD1	.	TRBV18	TRBJ2-3	TGTGCCAGCTCACTTAGACAGGGGGCGGGCACAGATACGCAGTATTTT	CASSLRQGAGTDTQYF
TRBD2	.	TRBV7-3	TRBJ2-3	TGTGCCAGCAGCTTAATGCCCGGGACTAGCGGGAGGGACACAGATACGCAGTATTTT	CASSLMPGTSGRDTDTQYF
.	.	TRBV6-5	TRBJ2-1	TGTGCCAGCACCTGGGGCGGAAATAGCGGTGAGCAGTTCTTC	CASTWGGNSGEQFF
TRBD1	.	TRBV7-6	TRBJ1-4	TGTGCCAGCAGCTCCCAGGCAGGGGGCAATGAAAAACTGTTTTTT	CASSSQAGGNEKLFF
.	.	TRBV28	TRBJ1-2	TGTGCCAGCAGTTTTTTCCCGCAGAGCGGGGGCTATGGCTACACCTTC	CASSFFPQSGGYGYTF
TRBD1	.	TRBV30	TRBJ1-1	TGTGCCTGGAGTGTTCGGGACAGGGGAATGAGTGAAGCTTTCTTT	CAWSVRDRGMSEAFF
.	.	TRBV3-1/TRBV3-2	TRBJ1-2	TGTGCCAGCAGCCAAGGTCCAGAGCGTGGGTTC	CASSQGPERGF
.	.	TRBV5-1	TRBJ1-4	TGCGCCAGCAGCGCCAGGCGATTTAATGAAAAACTGTTTTTT	CASSARRFNEKLFF
.	.	TRBV19	TRBJ1-3	TGTGCCAGTAGTACCGGGACAACGAAGAGCGGAAACACCATATATTTT	CASSTGTTKSGNTIYF
TRBD2	once	TRBV6-2/TRBV6-3	TRBJ2-1	TGTGCCAGCAGTTACTCGAGCACGAGTAGCGGGGGAGTAAATGAGCAGTTCTTC	CASSYSSTSSGGVNEQFF
TRBD1	.	TRBV4-3	TRBJ2-4	TGCGCCAGCAGCCAACTAACGACAGGGTCCAAAAACATTCAGTACTTC	CASSQLTTGSKNIQYF
.	.	TRBV10-1	TRBJ1-1	TGCGCCAGCAGTGTTCAGGGTAGGTCTGCTGAAGCTTTCTTT	CASSVQGRSAEAFF
TRBD2	.	TRBV15	TRBJ2-7	TGTGCCACCAGCAGAGCCTCCGGCGGGGGTTACGAGCAGTACTTC	CATSRASGGGYEQYF
TRBD2	.	TRBV6-5	TRBJ2-3	TGTGCCAGCAGGAAGACTAGCGGGGGCACAGATACGCAGTATTTT	CASRKTSGGTDTQYF
TRBD1	.	TRBV19	TRBJ1-4	TGTGCCACCAGCGGACAGGGAAGAGGTGCTAATGAAAAACTGTTTTTT	CATSGQGRGANEKLFF
.	.	TRBV5-1	TRBJ2-7	TGCGCCAGCAGGGTAGGACGGGAGTCGTACGAGCAGTACTTC	CASRVGRESYEQYF
.	few	TRBV5-5	TRBJ2-1	TGTGCCAGCAGCTTGGGGACAAAGTACAATGAGCAGTTCTTC	CASSLGTKYNEQFF
.	.	TRBV5-6	TRBJ1-1	TGTGCCAGCAGCCCATCGCTCGGGGAATGGAGGAACACTGAAGCTTTCTTT	CASSPSLGEWRNTEAFF
.	.	TRBV4-1	TRBJ1-5	TGCGCCAGCAGCCAAGACCTTAATCAGCCCCAGCATTTT	CASSQDLNQPQHF
.	.	TRBV5-4	TRBJ1-1	TGTGCCAGCAGCTCAGGGACTTCCGTGAACACTGAAGCTTTCTTT	CASSSGTSVNTEAFF
.	.	TRBV18	TRBJ1-1	TGTGCCAGCTCACCACGTGGAGGGCCCACTGAAGCTTTCTTT	CASSPRGGPTEAFF
.	.	TRBV5-1	TRBJ2-3	TGCGCCAGCAGCGCCACCGGGACTAGCACAGATACGCAGTATTTT	CASSATGTSTDTQYF
.	.	TRBV6-1	TRBJ1-1	TGTGCCAGCAGTGAAGTTGGGAGACACACTGAAGCTTTCTTT	CASSEVGRHTEAFF
.	few	TRBV19	TRBJ2-5	TGTGCCAGTAGCGGAGCGAGGAAAGAGACCCAGTACTTC	CASSGARKETQYF
.	.	TRBV12-3/TRBV12-4	TRBJ2-1	TGTGCCAGCAGCCGTGTTGGGGCTGAGCAGTTCTTC	CASSRVGAEQFF
TRBD2	.	TRBV6-1	TRBJ2-2	TGTGCCAGCAGTGAAACGCTGCGGGGGGGCCACACCGGGGAGCTGTTTTTT	CASSETLRGGHTGELFF
TRBD2	.	TRBV4-2	TRBJ2-7	TGTGCCAGCAGCCAGGGGGGGGGATACGAGCAGTACTTC	CASSQGGGYEQYF
.	.	TRBV6-5	TRBJ1-2	TGTGCCAGCAGTTCGACAGACTTCTATGGCTACACCTTC	CASSSTDFYGYTF